These 30 T cell receptor beta chains came from one sample sequenced in a study of post-analysis software for immune sequencing data. These receptors' targets are unknown. Presence of unique molecular identifiers characterized the TCR beta cDNA libraries. TCRdb processed the PCR reads anew with MiXCR; each CDR3 protein has one entry. The sample contains roughly 800,000 distinct CDR3 sequences, about 45% of which appear only once. Overall study findings and caveats: Elevated frequency relative to controls characterized four or five TRBV segments in patients, TRBV5-6, TRBV5-1 and TRBV20-1 among them.

The sample consisted of blood. These receptors all come from a girl aged 10 to 17 with multiple sclerosis.

The chain recombines TRBV28 with TRBJ1-5; no firm D call. V lost 6 bases and J 0 bases, leaving 18 bases between the germline ends. The CDR3 contains 17 residues. Germline assignment: CDR1 MDHEN and CDR2 SYDVKM. The CDR3: CASSRGRDLYSNQPQHF. The CDR3 DNA is TGTGCCAGCAGCCGTGGGAGAGACCTTTATAGCAATCAGCCCCAGCATTTT.

The V call is TRBV12-3 or TRBV12-4, the J call TRBJ2-7; the D gene is possibly TRBD2 (6 bases). V was clipped by 5 bases and J by 7 bases, with 21 bases between them. This CDR3 contains 15 residues. The CDR3 DNA follows: TGTGCCAGCAGTCCAACCGGGACCGGAGGGTGGGAGCAGTACTTC. Its translation: CASSPTGTGGWEQYF.

The rearrangement links TRBV5-1 to TRBJ1-1, with a tentative D call TRBD1 (5 bases). Germline V lookup: CDR1 SGHRS, CDR2 YFSETQ. With 0 bases removed from V and 4 bases from J, the gap between germline ends came to 13 bases. The CDR3 has 15 residues. CDR3 loop: CASSLGSGGGTEAFF. The DNA for the CDR3 is TGCGCCAGCAGCTTGGGGTCGGGGGGAGGCACTGAAGCTTTCTTT. Variable domain in full (rest from reference TRBV5-1 and TRBJ1-1): KAGVTQTPRYLIKTRGQQVTLSCSPISGHRSVSWYQQTPGQGLQFLFEYFSETQRNKGNFPGRFSGRQFSNSRSEMNVSTLELGDSALYLCASSLGSGGGTEAFFGQGTRLTVV.

V gene TRBV6-2 or TRBV6-3 combines with J gene TRBJ2-1; TRBD2 is a possible D gene (5 bases). Trimming took 0 bases from V and 9 from J, leaving 18 bases between them. The CDR3 extends over 16 amino acids. Germline V gene sequence: CDR1 MNHEY, CDR2 SVGEGT. The CDR3 region is CASSYSHTLEDLEQFF. For the CDR3, the DNA is TGTGCCAGCAGTTACTCCCATACACTAGAGGATCTTGAGCAGTTCTTC.

V gene TRBV7-3 combines with J gene TRBJ2-5; unclear D gene. The DNA end lines up better with TRBJ2-7; the J call may be wrong. Per germline, CDR1 SGHTA and CDR2 FQGTGA. CDR3 length: 12 residues. The CDR3 reads CASARLPYEQYF. The CDR3 nucleotides read TGTGCCAGCGCCCGGCTACCATACGAGCAGTACTTC.

There are a few counts of this clonotype. This rearrangement joins TRBV6-5 to TRBJ2-7; D gene ambiguous. The CDR3 spans 16 residues. V was pared by 4 bases and J by 2 bases, with 18 bases between. Per germline, CDR1 MNHEY and CDR2 SVGAGI. CDR3 bases: TGTGCCAGCAGTTCCCATCCCCTCACGGAGACCTACGAGCAGTACTTC. Encoded protein: CASSSHPLTETYEQYF.

V and J are TRBV10-3 and TRBJ2-4; 7 nucleotides match TRBD2. Looked up from germline, CDR1 is ENHRY and CDR2 is SYGVKD. This CDR3 comprises 11 residues. With V trimmed by 8 bases and J by 13 bases, 8 bases remained unmatched. The CDR3 sequence is CAIELAGEQYF. For the CDR3, the DNA is TGTGCCATCGAGCTGGCGGGGGAGCAGTACTTC.

Only a few counts were recorded for this clonotype. The CDR3 nucleotides read TGTGCCAGCAGCGTAAAGAACACTGAAGCTTTCTTT. As protein: CASSVKNTEAFF. The chain links TRBV7-8 to TRBJ1-1; D ambiguous. The germline V gene encodes CDR1 SGHVS and CDR2 FQNEAQ. The CDR3 consists of 12 residues. Trimming took 5 bases from V and 1 from J, leaving 5 bases between them.

This clonotype was detected only a few times. V gene TRBV20-1 combines with J gene TRBJ2-7; no definite D call. This CDR3 contains 13 residues. Trimming shortened V by 2 bases and J by 2 bases, and 10 bases separated the two germline ends. Germline values: CDR1 DFQATT, CDR2 SNEGSKA (reference sequence). The CDR3 nucleotides are TGCAGTGCTAGACTCATCTCGACCTACGAGCAGTACTTC. It specifies CSARLISTYEQYF.

A few counts support this clonotype. The J gene is TRBJ2-7, the V gene TRBV12-5; 7 bases fit TRBD2. V lost 1 base, J lost 3 bases, and 9 bases stayed unmatched. Germline lookup yields CDR1 LGHNT and CDR2 FRNRAP. The length of the CDR3 is 16 residues. The CDR3 loop is CASGLDRAGANYEQYF. The CDR3 nucleotides are TGTGCTAGTGGTTTGGATAGGGCGGGAGCTAACTACGAGCAGTACTTC.

V and J are TRBV10-3 and TRBJ1-2; D perhaps matches TRBD1 (6 bases). CDR1 and CDR2 (germline): ENHRY, SYGVKD. Between the trimmed V and J ends, which lost 10 bases and 7 bases, there was a span of 10 bases. The CDR3 is 10 residues long. CDR3: CATGDIGYTF. CDR3 nucleotides: TGTGCCACCGGGGACATTGGCTACACCTTC.

The sample holds many counts of this clonotype. This chain connects TRBV6-4 to TRBJ2-3; 10 bases match TRBD2. The germline V gene encodes CDR1 MRHNA and CDR2 SNTAGT. This CDR3 spans 15 amino acids. After removal of 2 bases from V and 1 base from J, the junction contained 0 bases not matched to a gene. For the CDR3, the DNA is TGTGCCAGCAGTGACGGGACTAGCGGCACAGATACGCAGTATTTT. Translated: CASSDGTSGTDTQYF.

J is TRBJ2-1 and V is TRBV6-1; D is perhaps TRBD1 (6 bases). CDR3 length: 13 amino acids. Trimming removed 6 bases from V and 6 bases from J, with 12 bases in between. In germline, CDR1 is MNHNS, CDR2 SASEGT. DNA for the CDR3: TGTGCCAGCAGACCAGGGGTGGGCAATGAGCAGTTCTTC. Protein: CASRPGVGNEQFF.

V is TRBV27 and J is TRBJ1-2; D possibly corresponds to TRBD1 (5 bases). The length of the CDR3 is 13 residues. Germline V gene data show CDR1 as MNHEY and CDR2 as SMNVEV (reference sequence). The V end was cut by 5 bases, the J end by 5 bases, with 12 bases between. The CDR3 DNA sequence: TGTGCCAGCAGTGACGGGACGTTATATGGCTACACCTTC. Translated: CASSDGTLYGYTF.

V gene TRBV12-3 or TRBV12-4 combines with J gene TRBJ1-1; D is possibly TRBD1 (6 bases). This CDR3 is 12 amino acids long. V was pared by 8 bases and J by 4 bases, with 11 bases between. CDR3 protein: CASGQQGTEAFF. CDR3 in DNA: TGTGCCAGCGGTCAACAGGGCACTGAAGCTTTCTTT.

This clonotype came up once. V is TRBV28 and J is TRBJ2-7; 10 bases are a match to TRBD2. CDR3 length: 15 amino acids. Germline trimming cut 6 bases from V and 2 bases from J; bases unmatched to any gene: 7. The germline V gene has CDR1 MDHEN and CDR2 SYDVKM. CDR3 nucleotide sequence: TGTGCCAGCAGCTCCGAACTAGCGGGACCCTACGAGCAGTACTTC. This codes for CASSSELAGPYEQYF.

The sample holds a few counts of this clonotype. The rearrangement uses TRBV4-2 and TRBJ1-2; 11 nucleotides match TRBD1. V lost 0 bases to trimming and J lost 0 bases; unmatched junction nucleotides: 9. Germline assignment: CDR1 LGHNA and CDR2 YNFKEQ. The CDR3 consists of 19 residues. As DNA, the CDR3 is TGTGCCAGCAGCCAAGATTCGGGGACAGGGGGGCTAGCTAACTATGGCTACACCTTC. Its protein is CASSQDSGTGGLANYGYTF.

The chain carries TRBV4-1 and TRBJ2-7; tentatively, D is TRBD1 or TRBD2 (6 bases each). There are 15 residues in the CDR3. The ends were cut back, 4 bases at V and 7 bases at J, with 20 bases in the middle. Per the germline V gene, CDR1 is MGHRA and CDR2 is YSYEKL. The CDR3 sequence is CASSLANIQGGEQYF. As DNA, the CDR3 is TGCGCCAGCAGCCTCGCCAACATACAGGGAGGTGAGCAGTACTTC.

This sequence joins TRBV4-1 and TRBJ1-1; D remains ambiguous. Trimming left V 1 base short and J 1 base short, with 13 bases between. This CDR3 is 16 amino acids long. The V gene's germline CDR1 is MGHRA and CDR2 YSYEKL. CDR3 DNA sequence: TGCGCCAGCAGCCAAGCGGCTGCCATTTCGAACACTGAAGCTTTCTTT. It codes for CASSQAAAISNTEAFF.

This clonotype has a handful of counts. The gene calls are TRBV7-2 and TRBJ2-5, with TRBD2 as a possible D gene (8 bases). The V end lost 5 bases, the J end lost 1 base, and 20 bases lay between the germline ends. Germline lookup yields CDR1 SGHTA and CDR2 FQGNSA. This CDR3 comprises 17 residues. The DNA of the CDR3 is TGTGCCAGCAGCACTAGCGGTGTAAACAGGGGCCAAGAGACCCAGTACTTC. Its translation is CASSTSGVNRGQETQYF.

This clonotype occurred a few times. This chain links TRBV24-1 with TRBJ2-3, with TRBD1 as a possible D gene (6 bases). Trimming removed 1 base from V and 3 bases from J, with 16 bases in between. The CDR3 is 17 amino acids. CDR1 and CDR2 from the germline V gene are KGHDR and SFDVKD. The CDR3 DNA follows: TGTGCCACCAGTGATTTAAGGGACAAAGGAGGTACAGATACGCAGTATTTT. This gives the protein CATSDLRDKGGTDTQYF.

This chain connects TRBV4-3 to TRBJ2-1; D tentatively reads TRBD1 or TRBD2 (5 bases each). Trimming pared 0 bases from V and 0 bases from J, leaving 9 bases between. Germline V lookup: CDR1 LGHNA, CDR2 YSLEER. This CDR3 comprises 16 residues. CDR3 in DNA: TGCGCCAGCAGCCAAGACGGGACGGACTCCTACAATGAGCAGTTCTTC. Translated, it gives CASSQDGTDSYNEQFF.

This chain links TRBV7-2 with TRBJ2-1, with TRBD2 identical over 10 bases. This CDR3 has 18 residues. The V gene end was trimmed by 1 base and the J gene end by 8 bases; junction bases not matched to a gene: 14. Looked up from germline, CDR1 is SGHTA and CDR2 is FQGNSA. The CDR3 sequence is CASSLVAVGLAGVDEQFF. The CDR3 bases are TGTGCCAGCAGCTTAGTAGCTGTCGGGCTAGCGGGAGTTGATGAGCAGTTCTTC.

This clonotype was seen a few times. V is TRBV6-5 and J is TRBJ1-1; D is undetermined. CDR1 and CDR2 from the germline V gene are MNHEY and SVGAGI. V lost 8 bases, J lost 0 bases, and 16 bases lay in between. The CDR3 sequence is 15 residues long. The CDR3 DNA follows: TGTGCCAGCTCAGGTCCGGACGACGTGAACACTGAAGCTTTCTTT. Amino acid sequence: CASSGPDDVNTEAFF.

The chain has TRBV29-1 and TRBJ2-1; 13 nucleotides line up with TRBD2. The ends lost 6 bases at V and 8 bases at J; junction bases unmatched: 19. Per germline, CDR1 SQVTM and CDR2 ANQGSEA. The CDR3 consists of 18 residues. Written as DNA, the CDR3 is TGCAGCGTCACAACAGGGCGGACTAGCGGGAGTAGGGGGGATGAGCAGTTCTTC. Translated, it gives CSVTTGRTSGSRGDEQFF.

This clonotype occurred many times. The chain uses TRBV12-3 or TRBV12-4 and TRBJ2-1, with D hard to call. The CDR3 length is 12 residues. Trimming removed 1 base at V and 7 bases at J, with 5 bases between. Here the CDR3 reads CASSLGVNEQFF. CDR3 coding DNA: TGTGCCAGCAGTTTAGGTGTGAATGAGCAGTTCTTC.

This rearrangement joins TRBV2 to TRBJ2-7; 11 bases match TRBD2. Per germline, CDR1 SNHLY and CDR2 FYNNEI. The CDR3 runs 13 residues. With V trimmed by 6 bases and J by 7 bases, 5 bases remained unmatched. The CDR3 protein is CASRRLAGGEQYF. CDR3 DNA: TGTGCCAGCAGGCGGCTAGCGGGAGGAGAGCAGTACTTC.

This clonotype showed up just a few times. The chain joins TRBV6-5 to TRBJ2-7; D not certain. Per germline, CDR1 MNHEY and CDR2 SVGAGI. The V end was cut by 8 bases, the J end by 2 bases, with 22 bases between. CDR3 size: 16 residues. CDR3 DNA sequence: TGTGCCAGCCGAACCCCTCGAGGCACCCGCGCCTACGAGCAGTACTTC. Residues: CASRTPRGTRAYEQYF.

The DNA of the CDR3 is TGTGCCAGCAGTTACAGGGATAACTATGGCTACACCTTC. As protein: CASSYRDNYGYTF. V gene TRBV6-6 combines with J gene TRBJ1-2; no firm D call. This CDR3 comprises 13 residues. The ends were cut back, 2 bases at V and 1 base at J, with 5 bases in the middle. From germline, CDR1 is MNHNY and CDR2 SVGAGI (reference sequence).

This sequence joins TRBV20-1 and TRBJ2-3; 9 bases are shared with TRBD2. Germline V gene data show CDR1 as DFQATT and CDR2 as SNEGSKA (reference sequence). V shed 7 bases and J 2 bases; nucleotides not matched to a gene: 7. CDR3 length: 14 amino acids. The CDR3: CSGGLAGNTDTQYF. DNA for the CDR3: TGCAGTGGGGGGCTAGCGGGAAACACAGATACGCAGTATTTT.